One and the same sample provided the 13 T cell receptor beta chains below, sequenced in a study of regulatory T cells in long-lasting Graves disease. iRepertoire HTBI primers and Arm-PCR of CDR3 regions built TCR beta libraries. MiXCR, run by TCRdb on the multiplex PCR reads, gives a single entry per CDR3 protein. The data contain 350,000 to 450,000 distinct CDR3 sequences, more than 20% of them singletons. Time point described: persistent/refractory GD, antithyroid drugs over 5 years with positive TRAb. PBMC-derived RNA was used for the TCR library. Sequencing was performed on peripheral blood mononuclear cells (PBMCs), taken when the disease was refractory, from a patient treated with antithyroid drugs. These receptors originate from a female donor with Graves disease.

The sample holds many counts of this clonotype. The chain employs TRBV7-8 and TRBJ2-7; a weak D match, TRBD2 (6 bases). This CDR3 has 13 amino acids. CDR1 and CDR2 from the germline V gene are SGHVS and FQNEAQ. The V end was cut by 4 bases, the J end by 4 bases, with 11 bases between. CDR3 loop: CASSSGLVYEQYF. For the CDR3, the DNA is TGTGCCAGCAGCTCGGGACTCGTATACGAGCAGTACTTC.

V and J are TRBV12-3 or TRBV12-4 and TRBJ2-1; D gene unclear. This CDR3 has 15 amino acids. Trimming pared 2 bases from V and 4 bases from J, leaving 12 bases between. The CDR3 sequence: CASSLSTKIYNEQFF. The CDR3 DNA reads TGTGCCAGCAGTTTATCCACAAAAATTTACAATGAGCAGTTCTTC.

This clonotype has at least ten counts. The genes are TRBV2 and TRBJ1-2, with TRBD1 identical over 8 bases. Trimming at V came to 6 bases and at J to 5 bases, leaving 5 bases not matched to a gene. The germline V gene encodes CDR1 SNHLY and CDR2 FYNNEI. This CDR3 is 13 amino acids long. CDR3 protein: CASRDRVGYGYTF. The CDR3 DNA sequence: TGTGCCAGCAGGGACAGGGTAGGGTATGGCTACACCTTC.

The sample holds many counts of this clonotype. This rearrangement joins TRBV2 to TRBJ2-7, with D perhaps being TRBD1 or TRBD2 (5 bases each). The CDR3 covers 14 residues. Deletions cut 4 bases from V and 4 bases from J, with 14 bases between. In germline, CDR1 is SNHLY, CDR2 FYNNEI. In DNA, the CDR3 is TGTGCCAGCAGTGCAGGGACCATTACTTACGAGCAGTACTTC. The encoded protein is CASSAGTITYEQYF. Variable domain in full (rest from reference TRBV2 and TRBJ2-7): EPEVTQTPSHQVTQMGQEVILRCVPISNHLYFYWYRQILGQKVEFLVSFYNNEISEKSEIFDDQFSVERPDGSNFTLKIRSTKLEDSAMYFCASSAGTITYEQYFGPGTRLTVT.

This clonotype was seen at least ten times. This chain links TRBV12-3 or TRBV12-4 with TRBJ2-7; TRBD2 is a possible D gene (5 bases). V lost 7 bases, J lost 6 bases, and 16 bases lay in between. The CDR3 is made up of 13 amino acids. CDR3: CASTDSGRGEQYF. The CDR3 region has the DNA TGTGCCAGCACCGATTCGGGGAGAGGCGAGCAGTACTTC.

V is TRBV29-1 and J is TRBJ2-5; no clear D. The CDR3 extends over 12 amino acids. The V gene's germline CDR1 is SQVTM and CDR2 ANQGSEA. Between the trimmed V and J ends, which lost 6 bases and 1 base, there was a span of 9 bases. The CDR3 DNA sequence: TGCAGCGTACGTGGGTCCCAAGAGACCCAGTACTTC. Encoded protein: CSVRGSQETQYF.

This clonotype was recorded many times. The chain employs TRBV12-3 or TRBV12-4 and TRBJ2-5; D is unclear. This CDR3 is 18 amino acids long. Trimming removed 2 bases from V and 2 bases from J, with 21 bases in between. The CDR3 protein is CASSLRGRSTYFQETQYF. DNA of the CDR3: TGTGCCAGCAGTTTACGAGGACGCAGTACGTACTTTCAAGAGACCCAGTACTTC.

The chain carries TRBV7-9 and TRBJ2-2; the match to TRBD2 covers 12 bases. This CDR3 has 17 residues. Germline CDR1 reads SEHNR; CDR2 reads FQNEAQ (reference sequence). Trimming removed 4 bases from V and 4 bases from J; junction bases left unmatched: 7. Written as DNA, the CDR3 is TGTGCCAGCAGCTCCCCAGGACTAGCGGGATTCACCGGGGAGCTGTTTTTT. It encodes CASSSPGLAGFTGELFF.

The chain employs TRBV7-9 and TRBJ2-4; possibly TRBD2 for D (5 bases). The CDR3 consists of 15 residues. Per germline, CDR1 SEHNR and CDR2 FQNEAQ (reference sequence). Trimming removed 6 bases at V and 5 bases at J, with 17 bases between. The CDR3 nucleotides are TGTGCCAGCAGTACTGATTACTCTAGCCAAAACATTCAGTACTTC. It codes for CASSTDYSSQNIQYF.

The chain combines TRBV28 with TRBJ2-7; TRBD1 matches at 9 bases. The CDR3 extends over 14 amino acids. Germline-derived CDR1 and CDR2 are MDHEN and SYDVKM. V gave up 4 bases and J gave up 9 bases; unmatched junction bases: 10. DNA for the CDR3: TGTGCCAGCAGTTCCACAGGGGGCTATTACAGGCAGTACTTC. Translation: CASSSTGGYYRQYF.

This clonotype was detected ten times or more. The chain links TRBV18 to TRBJ1-1, with 7 bases identical to TRBD1. Looked up from germline, CDR1 is KGHSH and CDR2 is LQKENI. The V and J ends lost 8 bases and 0 bases, in that order; junction bases with no gene match: 6. This CDR3 is 14 amino acids long. Written as DNA, the CDR3 is TGTGCCAGCAGTCCGGGACAGCTGAACACTGAAGCTTTCTTT. Protein: CASSPGQLNTEAFF.

The gene calls are TRBV19 and TRBJ1-1; D gene unclear. Germline V gene lookup returns CDR1 LNHDA and CDR2 SQIVND (reference sequence). V was pared by 5 bases and J by 1 base, with 14 bases between. The CDR3 has 15 residues. This CDR3 reads CASSLIADGNTEAFF. CDR3 coding DNA: TGTGCCAGTAGTTTGATCGCGGACGGGAACACTGAAGCTTTCTTT.

The chain employs TRBV20-1 and TRBJ2-1, with a possible D match to TRBD2 (5 bases). The V end was cut by 6 bases, the J end by 0 bases, with 9 bases between. The CDR3 spans 13 residues. Germline V gene lookup returns CDR1 DFQATT and CDR2 SNEGSKA (reference sequence). Written as DNA, the CDR3 is TGCAGTGCCGAGGGTAGCTCCTACAATGAGCAGTTCTTC. Protein sequence: CSAEGSSYNEQFF.